A selection of T cell receptor beta chains follows, all from one sample in a study of T cell responses to AZD1222 COVID-19 vaccine. Generated by immunoSEQ multiplex PCR, the TCRdb table keeps only in-frame clones and is missing some. The sample contains roughly 100,000 clones, 90% of which appear only once. The input for sequencing was peripheral blood, taken on day 0 of AZD1222 vaccination. Every receptor here comes from an adult in good health. CDR3s include the opening cysteine and the closing phenylalanine or tryptophan. A D gene is named only where the DNA matches it firmly. The size of a clone is reported for some rows only, either as once, few or many, or as a class for expanded clones.

TGTGCCAGCAGCTTAGGGCTGCTCACAGATACGCAGTATTTT,CASSLGLLTDTQYF,-,-,TRBJ2-3,TRBV7-3
TGTGCCAGCAGCCAGACTTCCAGGGTATCGGGCGAGCAGTACTTC,CASSQTSRVSGEQYF,-,-,TRBJ2-7,TRBV3-1/TRBV3-2
TGTGCCAGCAGCTTAGGCGGGCAGGGGAGCAATCAGCCCCAGCATTTT,CASSLGGQGSNQPQHF,-,-,TRBJ1-5,TRBV13
TGTGCCAGCAGCCCCGACGGGGGGGCAGTGGGGGACTACACCTTC,CASSPDGGAVGDYTF,-,-,TRBJ1-2,TRBV7-2
TGTGCCAGCAGGCTACAGGGAGGGGACACTGAAGCTTTCTTT,CASRLQGGDTEAFF,-,-,TRBJ1-1,TRBV5-4
TGTGCCAGCAGTGAAGCCACAGGATATGGCTACACCTTC,CASSEATGYGYTF,-,-,TRBJ1-2,TRBV2
TGTGCCAGCAGCTTGGACGCCCAAGTCTCTGGAAACACCATATATTTT,CASSLDAQVSGNTIYF,-,few,TRBJ1-3,TRBV5-4
TGTGCCAGTAGTCCGCTATTAAGCGGGGGGGAGACCCAGTACTTC,CASSPLLSGGETQYF,TRBD2,-,TRBJ2-5,TRBV19
TGTGCCAGCAGCCCGCTGGGAGCCCTGAACACTGAAGCTTTCTTT,CASSPLGALNTEAFF,-,-,TRBJ1-1,TRBV6-5
TGTGCCAGCACCAACCTGAGGGAGACCCAGTACTTC,CASTNLRETQYF,-,-,TRBJ2-5,TRBV13